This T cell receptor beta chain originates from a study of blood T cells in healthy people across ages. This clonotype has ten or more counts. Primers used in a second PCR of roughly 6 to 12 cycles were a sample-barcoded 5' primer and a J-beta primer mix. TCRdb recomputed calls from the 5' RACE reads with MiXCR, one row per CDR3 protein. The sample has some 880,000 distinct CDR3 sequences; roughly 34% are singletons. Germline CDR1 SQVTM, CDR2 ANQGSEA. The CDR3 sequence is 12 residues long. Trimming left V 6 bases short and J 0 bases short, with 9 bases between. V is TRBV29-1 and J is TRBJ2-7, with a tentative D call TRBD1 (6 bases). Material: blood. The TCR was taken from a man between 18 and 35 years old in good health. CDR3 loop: CSVVTGSYEQYF. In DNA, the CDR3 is TGCAGCGTGGTGACAGGCTCCTACGAGCAGTACTTC.